The sequence of this TCR beta chain was determined in a study of blood T cell repertoires in COVID-19. Libraries were prepared by immunoSEQ multiplex PCR; TCRdb keeps only in-frame clonotypes and omits some of them. The data contain about 120,000 clones, around nine tenths of them singletons. Germline assignment: CDR1 LNHDA and CDR2 SQIVND (reference sequence). V lost 10 bases and J lost 5; bases outside the gene matches: 9. The CDR3 has 13 amino acids. The chain uses TRBV19 and TRBJ1-1; 8 bases agree with TRBD1. The sequencing sample was made of peripheral blood. The sequence came from a man in his fifties or sixties with active COVID-19. CDR3 nucleotide sequence: TGTGCCACTCGTCAGGGGGCCCGTACTGAAGCTTTCTTT. Translation gives CATRQGARTEAFF.